This T cell receptor (beta chain) was identified in a study of cytomegalovirus exposure and HLA in healthy donors. At the level of the study: Researchers previously reported finding roughly 120 million unique TCR beta sequences from 170 million or so T cells.

V was shortened by 5 bases and J by 0 bases, with 11 bases between the two germline ends. The CDR3 sequence is 14 residues long. CDR1 is SGHVS, CDR2 FNYEAQ, per germline. As regards this clone: What it binds is unknown.

The PCR ran on 60 Vbeta and 13 Jbeta primers. Some clones are missing from TCRdb's copy, which holds only in-frame ones; the method was immunoSEQ multiplex PCR. The sample has around 140,000 clones; the top ten hold approximately 1%. Study-wide findings and caveats: Previously analyzed data showed that most TCR beta V segments were productive at a frequency of about 90% or about 30%. Later analysis associated a missense DCLRE1C variant with TCR beta V- and J-gene trimming. Sequencing likely produced, as an artifact, a cluster of highly shared sequence variants.

The V and J genes are TRBV7-6 and TRBJ2-7; D not certain. The sequence derives from a male donor in good health and CMV-seronegative. The specimen was PBMCs. The CDR3 nucleotides are TGTGCCAGCAGCGTCGACACCATCTCCTACGAGCAGTACTTC. This gives the protein CASSVDTISYEQYF.